This T cell receptor beta chain was observed in a study of blood T cell repertoires in COVID-19. Study as a whole: Some COVID-19 samples were acute and others convalescent; all came from the United States, Italy and Spain. T cells, B-cell-depleted T cells, or PBMCs supplied cDNA or gDNA.

Generated by immunoSEQ multiplex PCR, the TCRdb table keeps only in-frame clones and is missing some. Of under 200,000 clones detected, about 82% appear once; the ten largest clones hold roughly 8.8%. This CDR3 has 14 residues. With 7 bases clipped from V and 9 bases from J, the junction kept 10 bases outside the gene matches. Germline V CDR1 and CDR2: LGHNT, FRNRAP. While infection was still active, Seattle patients were enrolled and then followed longitudinally. The rearrangement links TRBV12-5 to TRBJ2-7; 12 bases map to TRBD1. This sequence was found in a woman aged 80 or over with COVID-19, enrolled during active disease. Sequencing was carried out using peripheral blood. The CDR3 nucleotides are TGTGCTAGTGCCCTGGGACAGGGGGCGTGGGGGCAGTACTTC. It is translated as CASALGQGAWGQYF.